Here is one T cell receptor beta chain with its context. The same CDR3 can be traced to other DNA sequences in this sample. This table comes from immunoSEQ multiplex PCR, and its TCRdb copy is limited to in-frame clones, with some not included. Of 2 million to 3 million clones listed, roughly 93% are singletons. This sample is drawn from a study of shared clonotypes between healthy human individuals. The V gene's germline CDR1 is KGHSH and CDR2 LQKENI. The CDR3 contains 14 residues. V lost 2 bases to trimming and J lost 7 bases; unmatched junction nucleotides: 4. CD4+ cell separation produced CD45RA+ naive and CD45RA-negative memory subsets.

This receptor was identified in a man aged 18-30 years in good health. Some clones in this sample may be carry-over from other donors' samples. This chain connects TRBV18 to TRBJ2-7; 11 bases are a match to TRBD2. Sequencing was carried out using naive CD4+ T cells from PBMCs. Subset specified: CD45RA+ positively selected. The CDR3 loop reads CASSPGLAGGEQYF. The CDR3 DNA sequence: TGTGCCAGCTCACCAGGACTAGCGGGTGGGGAGCAGTACTTC.